The rows below give T cell receptor beta chains drawn from one sample of a study of blood T cell repertoires in COVID-19. Sequencing was performed with immunoSEQ multiplex PCR; in TCRdb, only in-frame clones are kept and a portion is missing. Of just under 150,000 clones in the sample, roughly 89% are singletons; the top ten hold approximately 0.98%. The sequenced sample consisted of peripheral blood. These receptors were taken from a woman aged 50 to 65 with acute or convalescent COVID-19. The CDR3 runs from the conserved cysteine through the conserved F or W. A D gene is named only where the DNA matches it firmly. Expanded clones get a size class; other rows say once, few or many, or leave the size out.

.	.	TRBJ2-1	TRBV12-3/TRBV12-4	TGTGCCAGCAGGCAGGCCGGGACTCCGCAGTTCTTC	CASRQAGTPQFF
.	few	TRBJ1-1	TRBV18	TGTGCCAGCTCACCAGACATGAACACTGAAGCTTTCTTT	CASSPDMNTEAFF
.	.	TRBJ2-3	TRBV9	TGTGCCAGCAGCCTTCGGACTATCCCCACAGATACGCAGTATTTT	CASSLRTIPTDTQYF
.	.	TRBJ1-1	TRBV5-4	TGTGCCAGCAGCTTGGAACTGGGCTACACTGAAGCTTTCTTT	CASSLELGYTEAFF
TRBD1	.	TRBJ1-4	TRBV6-5	TGTGCCAGCAGTTACTCGAGGACAGGGGATCAGATTTTT	CASSYSRTGDQIF
TRBD1	.	TRBJ2-4	TRBV7-2	TGTGCCAGCAGCCAGGACAGGGGGGACATTCAGTACTTC	CASSQDRGDIQYF
.	.	TRBJ1-1	TRBV19	TGTGCCAGTAGTTCCTGGGAGTTCACTGAAGCTTTCTTT	CASSSWEFTEAFF
TRBD2	.	TRBJ2-3	TRBV11-2	TGTGCCAGCAGCTTAGGCACTAGCGGGGTGGGCACAGATACGCAGTATTTT	CASSLGTSGVGTDTQYF
.	.	TRBJ2-3	TRBV7-3	TGTGCCAGCAGACAGGGACACAACACAGATACGCAGTATTTT	CASRQGHNTDTQYF
TRBD2	.	TRBJ2-3	TRBV19	TGTGCCAGTAGTAATAGCGGGGGGGCAAGGAATACGCAGTATTTT	CASSNSGGARNTQYF
.	.	TRBJ2-2	TRBV24-1	TGTGCCACCAGTGCAGTCACTAGCTTGAACACCGGGGAGCTGTTTTTT	CATSAVTSLNTGELFF
TRBD2	.	TRBJ2-7	TRBV6-5	TGTGCCAGCAGATCCGTCAGGACTAGCGACTACGAGCAGTACTTC	CASRSVRTSDYEQYF
TRBD1	.	TRBJ1-1	TRBV19	TGTGCCAGTAGTTGGGTACAGGGGGACACTGAAGCTTTCTTT	CASSWVQGDTEAFF
.	.	TRBJ1-1	TRBV5-1	TGCGCCAGCAGGGAGAGAGCCACGAACACTGAAGCTTTCTTT	CASRERATNTEAFF
TRBD1	.	TRBJ1-4	TRBV7-9	TGTGCCAGCAGCTGGGGACAGGATGAAAAACTGTTTTTT	CASSWGQDEKLFF
TRBD1	.	TRBJ2-7	TRBV19	TGTGCCAGTAGCCCTCGACAGGGGAACGAGCAGTACTTC	CASSPRQGNEQYF
TRBD1	.	TRBJ2-3	TRBV24-1	TGTGCCACCAGTGAGACAGGGGTGGGAACAGATACGCAGTATTTT	CATSETGVGTDTQYF
TRBD1	few	TRBJ1-2	TRBV6-5	TGTGCCAGCCTGGGACAGGGGGCTTCCTATGGCTACACCTTC	CASLGQGASYGYTF
.	.	TRBJ1-2	TRBV6-6	TGTGCCAGCAGTTACGTATCTCAGGGGAACTATGGCTACACCTTC	CASSYVSQGNYGYTF
TRBD2	.	TRBJ2-3	TRBV6-4	TGTGCCAGCAGTGCCCAAGCGGGAGTAGGGCCAGATACGCAGTATTTT	CASSAQAGVGPDTQYF
.	.	TRBJ1-5	TRBV3-1/TRBV3-2	TGTGCCAGCAGCCAAGGTCACAGCCGAAATCAGCCCCAGCATTTT	CASSQGHSRNQPQHF
.	.	TRBJ2-3	TRBV4-1	TGCGCCAGCAGACGGCCCGGGAGCACAGATACGCAGTATTTT	CASRRPGSTDTQYF
TRBD1	few	TRBJ2-2	TRBV7-9	TGTGCCAGCAGCTTCGTACAGGGGGCCGACACCGGGGAGCTGTTTTTT	CASSFVQGADTGELFF
.	.	TRBJ2-3	TRBV19	TGTGCCAGTAGTATGACTGGCAGCACAGATACGCAGTATTTT	CASSMTGSTDTQYF
TRBD1	.	TRBJ1-1	TRBV29-1	TGCAGCGTGATGAAGGGGGCAGGAACTGAAGCTTTCTTT	CSVMKGAGTEAFF
.	once	TRBJ2-3	TRBV12-5	TGTGCTAGTGGTTTGGCCTCGGGGGATACGCAGTATTTT	CASGLASGDTQYF
TRBD2	.	TRBJ2-2	TRBV2	TGTGCCAGCAGTGCGAGCGGGGGCATCGGGGAGCTGTTTTTT	CASSASGGIGELFF
TRBD2	.	TRBJ2-7	TRBV7-2	TGTGCCAGCAGCCCACCTAGCGGGGGGTCCTACGAGCAGTACTTC	CASSPPSGGSYEQYF
.	few	TRBJ1-1	TRBV5-8	TGTGCCAGCAGCTTAGGCGGAGGCACTGAAGCTTTCTTT	CASSLGGGTEAFF
TRBD1	.	TRBJ2-3	TRBV7-6	TGTGCCAGCAGCTTAGCGATATACAGGGGTGGACTTACTACAGATACGCAGTATTTT	CASSLAIYRGGLTTDTQYF
.	.	TRBJ1-3	TRBV5-1	TGCGCCAGCAGTGTGGGGCAGACAAGCTCTGGAAACACCATATATTTT	CASSVGQTSSGNTIYF
TRBD1	.	TRBJ2-2	TRBV3-1/TRBV3-2	TGTGCCAGCAGCCAAGCCCGGACAGGGGTCACCGGGGAGCTGTTTTTT	CASSQARTGVTGELFF
TRBD1	.	TRBJ1-3	TRBV5-1	TGCGCCAGCAGCATCGGGACAGGGCGAAGCTCTGGAAACACCATATATTTT	CASSIGTGRSSGNTIYF
TRBD1	.	TRBJ1-2	TRBV4-1	TGCGCCAGCAGCCAAGGATTCGGACAGGGTGCAACTGGCTACACCTTC	CASSQGFGQGATGYTF
TRBD1	.	TRBJ2-2	TRBV10-3	TGTGCCATCAGTGAGACAGGGGGCGCGAACACCGGGGAGCTGTTTTTT	CAISETGGANTGELFF
.	.	TRBJ2-2	TRBV11-1	TGTGCCAGCAGCTTCGCAGGGTCGAACACCGGGGAGCTGTTTTTT	CASSFAGSNTGELFF
TRBD1	.	TRBJ2-7	TRBV4-1	TGCGCCAGCAGTCGAGAGGGGGCTAGCTCCTACGAGCAGTACTTC	CASSREGASSYEQYF
.	.	TRBJ2-7	TRBV30	TGTGCCTGGAGCCCTCTATTTAACTACGAGCAGTACTTC	CAWSPLFNYEQYF
TRBD2	.	TRBJ2-3	TRBV7-7	TGTGCCAGCAGCTTAGGAGCGGGGGGCACAGATACGCAGTATTTT	CASSLGAGGTDTQYF
.	.	TRBJ1-2	TRBV18	TGTGCCAGCTCCCCCGCCCAACACCGTTATGGCTACACCTTC	CASSPAQHRYGYTF
.	.	TRBJ2-1	TRBV5-4	TGTGCCAGCAGCTTGGGGATCAGTGGGGGGGGCAACAATGAGCAGTTCTTC	CASSLGISGGGNNEQFF
.	.	TRBJ1-2	TRBV7-9	TGTGCCAGCAGCAGCCGGGACATACCTTATGGCTACACCTTC	CASSSRDIPYGYTF
.	.	TRBJ1-4	TRBV25-1	TGTGCCAGCTTTTGGGAGGCTAATGAAAAACTGTTTTTT	CASFWEANEKLFF
TRBD1	few	TRBJ2-2	TRBV7-6	TGTGCCAGCAGCCCAGTTACAGGGGGCGCGATCACCGGGGAGCTGTTTTTT	CASSPVTGGAITGELFF
.	.	TRBJ1-5	TRBV9	TGTGCCAGCAGCCTTAACAACAGGGTTAATCAGCCCCAGCATTTT	CASSLNNRVNQPQHF
.	.	TRBJ2-7	TRBV5-1	TGCGCCAGCAGCCCCCAATCCTACGAGCAGTACTTC	CASSPQSYEQYF
TRBD2	.	TRBJ2-3	TRBV15	TGTGCCACCAGCTCAACTAGCGGGGGCCCCCTGGGAGATACGCAGTATTTT	CATSSTSGGPLGDTQYF
.	.	TRBJ2-1	TRBV19	TGTGCCAGTAGTCCGCCTTTGGCCAGGTTGAATGAGCAGTTCTTC	CASSPPLARLNEQFF
.	.	TRBJ1-2	TRBV3-1/TRBV3-2	TGTGCCAGCAGCCGCGGGGCCAACTATGGCTACACCTTC	CASSRGANYGYTF
.	.	TRBJ1-2	TRBV11-2	TGTGCCAGCAGCTTATGGAGGGATGGCTACACCTTC	CASSLWRDGYTF
.	.	TRBJ2-7	TRBV7-9	TGTGCCAGCAGCCCAAGCATGGACAGCTACGAGCAGTACTTC	CASSPSMDSYEQYF
.	.	TRBJ1-6	TRBV7-6	TGTGCCAGCAGCTTAGGGGCGAAAGTGGCGAGCAATTCACCCCTCCACTTT	CASSLGAKVASNSPLHF
TRBD2	.	TRBJ2-7	TRBV19	TGTGCCAGTAGTATGGGCAGGGAGGGCGGCGAGCAGTACTTC	CASSMGREGGEQYF
TRBD1	.	TRBJ2-2	TRBV5-1	TGCGCCAGCAGCTTGGGGGACAGGGATGCCGGGGAGCTGTTTTTT	CASSLGDRDAGELFF
.	.	TRBJ2-7	TRBV6-6	TGTGCCAGCAGTTACTCCATCCAGGGGCGCGGGGAGCAGTACTTC	CASSYSIQGRGEQYF
TRBD2	.	TRBJ2-1	TRBV5-4	TGTGCCAGCAGCTTCCCGGGACTATCTTCCAATGAGCAGTTCTTC	CASSFPGLSSNEQFF
.	.	TRBJ2-7	TRBV3-1/TRBV3-2	TGTGCCAGCAGCCGACAGGCCCTCCCTTACGAGCAGTACTTC	CASSRQALPYEQYF
TRBD1	.	TRBJ1-1	TRBV7-3	TGTGCCAGCAGCTTACAGGGGGCAGGGAACACTGAAGCTTTCTTT	CASSLQGAGNTEAFF
.	.	TRBJ1-1	TRBV10-2	TGCGCCAGCAGTGATCCGGGGAACACTGAAGCTTTCTTT	CASSDPGNTEAFF
.	.	TRBJ1-1	TRBV2	TGTGCCAGCAGTTCGCCCAGGGAAAGGGCTGAAGCTTTCTTT	CASSSPRERAEAFF